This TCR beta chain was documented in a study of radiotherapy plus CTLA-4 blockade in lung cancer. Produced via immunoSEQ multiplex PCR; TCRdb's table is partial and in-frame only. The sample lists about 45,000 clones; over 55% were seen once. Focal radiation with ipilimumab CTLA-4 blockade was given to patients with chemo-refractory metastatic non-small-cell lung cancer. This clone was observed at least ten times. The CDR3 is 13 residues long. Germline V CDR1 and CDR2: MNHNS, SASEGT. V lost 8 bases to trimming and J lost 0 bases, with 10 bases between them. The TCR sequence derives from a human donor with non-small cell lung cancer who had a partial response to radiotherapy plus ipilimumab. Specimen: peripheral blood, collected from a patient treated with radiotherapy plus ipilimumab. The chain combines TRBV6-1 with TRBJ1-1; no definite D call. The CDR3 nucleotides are TGTGCCAGCTCAGTAAAAATGAACACTGAAGCTTTCTTT. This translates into CASSVKMNTEAFF.